This T cell receptor (beta chain) was profiled in a study of blood T cell repertoires in COVID-19. The study drew participants aged about 18 to 89 years from around 24 US areas. Cohorts were determined from participant-reported clinical history. Looked up from germline, CDR1 is SGHAT and CDR2 is FQNNGV. The CDR3 loop spans 19 amino acids. V dropped 0 bases and J dropped 0 bases, with 20 bases sitting between them. Sequencing used immunoSEQ multiplex PCR; TCRdb keeps in-frame clones, though not all of them. The data show about 330,000 clones, more than 75% seen once. The sequence was obtained from a woman under 30 who had recovered from COVID-19. This chain uses TRBV11-2 with TRBJ1-1, with a tentative D call TRBD1 (5 bases). Material: PBMCs or T cells enriched from blood (not recorded which). CDR3 nucleotide sequence: TGTGCCAGCAGCTTAGATCTTTGGACAATTAACGACATGAACACTGAAGCTTTCTTT. Encoded protein: CASSLDLWTINDMNTEAFF.